Listed below are T cell receptor beta chains from one sample, sequenced in a study of technical replicates of blood from a few donors. Libraries were prepared by immunoSEQ multiplex PCR; TCRdb keeps only in-frame clonotypes and omits some of them. This repertoire shows 75,000 to 90,000 clones, about 90% found once; its top ten account for roughly 0.37%. The sequencing sample was made of T cells isolated from PBMCs. The receptor set was obtained from a human donor in good health. The conserved cysteine and the conserved F or W are not part of the CDR3 here. D genes are given only for firm matches.

d_gene | v_gene | CDR3aa
. | TRBV7-2 | ASSLSRRGGNHEQY
TRBD1 | TRBV28 | ASRQTGTGRGAGELF
. | TRBV29-1 | SVDASGTDTQY
. | TRBV29-1 | SGTTENTEAF
. | TRBV6-5 | ASSYSGASSGNTIY
. | TRBV19 | ASSMRGTYGYT
. | TRBV7-2 | ASSSSGSYEQY
TRBD1 | TRBV5-8 | ASSFLIGQGEGEQF
TRBD2 | TRBV7-3 | ASSKGLAGLAEQY
TRBD1 | TRBV7-9 | ASSLVPQGAGELF
. | TRBV19 | ASSIDGSYYEQY
TRBD2 | TRBV28 | ASKFLAGAHGEQY
. | TRBV15 | ATFGHEKIYEQY
. | TRBV6-5 | ASSRDVTGNTIY
. | TRBV6-5 | ASSAYFGPGELF
. | TRBV10-1 | ASSKDKNEQF
TRBD2 | TRBV27 | ATTGTIDTGELF
. | TRBV4-3 | ASSQDLEVIRPQH
TRBD2 | TRBV5-1 | ASSLTSGRGNEQF
. | TRBV27 | ASSFQNQPQH
TRBD2 | TRBV7-9 | ASSFSKAGVYEQY
TRBD2 | TRBV4-1 | ASPRKGLAGGPTDTQY
TRBD2 | TRBV28 | ATSFQLAGFSDEQF
. | TRBV30 | AWSPGKRVNNEQF
TRBD1 | TRBV7-3 | ASSRDSSGANVLT
. | TRBV11-2 | ASSLDGRVVKTQY
TRBD2 | TRBV19 | ASSIGLAGDVYEQY
. | TRBV7-9 | ASGSYYEQY
TRBD2 | TRBV2 | ASSGGAGGAGELF
. | TRBV27 | ASALLVSYEQY
. | TRBV5-5 | ASSLGPYSNQPQH
. | TRBV7-2 | ASSLARGDSGNTIY
TRBD2 | TRBV7-2 | ASSLVGTSGADTQY
TRBD2 | TRBV18 | ASSPPGRALVNEQF
. | TRBV6-4 | ASSEGGSLGQPQH
. | TRBV27 | ASSLSENQPQH
. | TRBV7-2 | ASSLDRVNTEAF
TRBD2 | TRBV7-6 | ASSFKRGSSYNEQF
. | TRBV30 | AWSRTDTQY
. | TRBV7-3 | ASSLTPTGTGNEQF
. | TRBV19 | ATPGRANTGELF
TRBD2 | TRBV19 | ASSMAGVDNEQF
TRBD1 | TRBV6-5 | ASKTGGSFYEQY
TRBD2 | TRBV9 | ASSAGLAGGPQQETQY
. | TRBV9 | ASSVEGVRTEAF
. | TRBV7-9 | ASSLGPLQGPS
TRBD1 | TRBV5-1 | ASTQGAGANTEAF
TRBD1 | TRBV6-1 | ASSDPGQGIYGYT
. | TRBV11-2 | ASSVFQGLYEQY
TRBD1 | TRBV27 | ASSTTGRGYT
TRBD2 | TRBV5-6 | ASSVTSGGLNEQF
TRBD1 | TRBV2 | AVPGGPASNYGYT
. | TRBV7-9 | ATVGPPGELF
. | TRBV7-6 | ASSSMGLSTDTQY
TRBD1 | TRBV4-1 | ASSPGQSSYEQY
. | TRBV6-1 | ASKQGSSYEQY
TRBD1 | TRBV10-2 | ASSGRDRGLKTEAF